This TCR beta chain stems from a study of vaccination effects on CD4 cells after COVID-19. Overall study results and limits: The study had few convalescent patients and no early post-infection timepoints.

After removal of 6 bases from V and 6 bases from J, the junction contained 8 bases not matched to a gene. Germline V CDR1 and CDR2: SNHLY, FYNNEI. This CDR3 is 14 amino acids long. Under the ViraFEST assay, PBMC were stimulated with viral peptide pools so that antigen-specific CD4+ T cells expanded. Sequencing was performed afterwards. After roughly 10 days in culture, the CD4+ T cells were isolated. Each participant received a vaccine that was either BNT162b2 or mRNA-1273, given as two doses. A density of more than 1.5 million PBMC per well was used; these cells were cultured with approximately 9.1 IU/ml IL-2 and approximately 10 ug/ml peptides. IL-2 medium supplanted half the medium on days 3 and 7. Repertoires were generated with immunoSEQ multiplex PCR, while TCRdb's copy carries only in-frame clones and drops some. The sample has approximately 25,000 clones; roughly 79% are singletons. Regarding this clone: As yet, its antigen is unknown.

V usage is TRBV2 and J usage is TRBJ2-3; TRBD1 agrees at 8 bases. The sequencing used CD4+ T cells from PBMCs cultured with SARS-CoV-2 spike peptides, collected after COVID-19 vaccination. The sequence derives from a human donor who received a COVID-19 vaccine. Some clones in this sample may be carry-over from other donors' samples. The CDR3 coding sequence is TGTGCCAGCAGGCGGGACAGGTATGCGGATACGCAGTATTTT. As protein: CASRRDRYADTQYF.